A single sample is the source of the 14 T cell receptor beta chains below, sequenced in a study of cytomegalovirus exposure and HLA in healthy donors. The PCR had 60 Vbeta and 13 Jbeta primers. Assay: immunoSEQ multiplex PCR; the TCRdb copy retains only in-frame clones and omits some. The table includes roughly 160,000 clones, less than 85% detected once. Sequenced: PBMCs. These TCRs come from a boy under 10 years old in good health and CMV-seronegative.

This clone was observed a few times. The chain joins TRBV10-3 to TRBJ2-7, with 9 bases lining up with TRBD1. The CDR3 runs 14 residues. V shed 10 bases and J 6 bases; nucleotides not matched to a gene: 13. Germline V gene lookup returns CDR1 ENHRY and CDR2 SYGVKD. CDR3 nucleotides: TGTGCCACACGAACCGGGACAGGGATTGGCGAGCAGTACTTC. Protein: CATRTGTGIGEQYF.

The chain joins TRBV18 to TRBJ2-2, with a tentative D call TRBD2 (5 bases). From germline, CDR1 is KGHSH and CDR2 LQKENI. With 9 bases removed from V and 4 bases from J, the gap between germline ends came to 9 bases. This CDR3 contains 12 residues. CDR3 loop: CASPGFTGELFF. CDR3 sequence (DNA): TGTGCCAGTCCGGGATTCACCGGGGAGCTGTTTTTT.

This clone was detected only once. The gene calls are TRBV5-1 and TRBJ2-3; 15 bases fit TRBD2. V was clipped by 1 base and J by 9 bases; unmatched bases: 6. Germline CDR1 SGHRS, CDR2 YFSETQ. The CDR3 consists of 16 residues. CDR3 sequence: CASSLRTSGRAGTQYF. CDR3 in DNA: TGCGCCAGCAGCTTGCGGACTAGCGGGAGGGCCGGGACGCAGTATTTT. The complete variable domain, with remaining parts taken from reference TRBV5-1 and TRBJ2-3, reads KAGVTQTPRYLIKTRGQQVTLSCSPISGHRSVSWYQQTPGQGLQFLFEYFSETQRNKGNFPGRFSGRQFSNSRSEMNVSTLELGDSALYLCASSLRTSGRAGTQYFGPGTRLTVL.

The J gene is TRBJ1-1, the V gene TRBV2; 8 bases line up with TRBD1. J gave up 1 base and V 5 bases, and 6 bases lay outside the gene matches. Germline V gene data show CDR1 as SNHLY and CDR2 as FYNNEI. The CDR3 sequence is 15 residues long. CDR3 sequence (DNA): TGTGCCAGCAGTCCTCGGGACAGGACGAACACTGAAGCTTTCTTT. Encoded protein: CASSPRDRTNTEAFF.

The CDR3 DNA follows: TGCGCCAGCAGCTTGGTGGGCCGGCGGGACAATGAGCAGTTCTTC. As protein: CASSLVGRRDNEQFF. The J gene is TRBJ2-1, the V gene TRBV5-1; maybe TRBD2 (5 bases). CDR3 length: 15 residues. CDR1 and CDR2 from the germline V gene are SGHRS and YFSETQ. Trimming removed 0 bases from V and 5 bases from J, with 12 bases in between.

The chain links TRBV30 to TRBJ2-3, with 7 nucleotides matching TRBD2. The germline V gene encodes CDR1 GTSNPN and CDR2 SVGIG (reference sequence). V lost 3 bases to trimming and J lost 1 base; unmatched junction nucleotides: 7. This CDR3 comprises 15 residues. This chain's CDR3 is CAWSPTSTRTDTQYF. The CDR3 coding sequence is TGTGCCTGGAGCCCGACTAGCACCCGCACAGATACGCAGTATTTT.

The chain has TRBV4-2 and TRBJ2-3, with TRBD2 matching 14 bases. The germline gives CDR1 LGHNA, CDR2 YNFKEQ. The CDR3 runs to 19 residues. The trim removed 6 bases at V and 0 bases at J, leaving 11 bases unmatched. CDR3 sequence reads: CASSYGTSGGVSSTDTQYF. As DNA, the CDR3 is TGTGCCAGCAGTTACGGGACTAGCGGGGGAGTATCTAGCACAGATACGCAGTATTTT.

This chain uses TRBV5-1 with TRBJ2-7; D gene uncertain. Germline CDR1 is SGHRS and CDR2 is YFSETQ. The CDR3 is made up of 13 amino acids. The V and J ends lost 1 base and 3 bases respectively, with 8 bases between them. CDR3 in DNA: TGCGCCAGCAGCTTGACGGAGAACTACGAGCAGTACTTC. Protein: CASSLTENYEQYF.

The V gene is TRBV11-2, the J gene TRBJ1-2; D remains ambiguous. The V end lost 4 bases, the J end lost 4 bases, and 10 bases lay between the germline ends. The CDR3 length is 13 residues. The germline gives CDR1 SGHAT, CDR2 FQNNGV. The CDR3 DNA reads as TGTGCCAGCAGCTCTAAGCCGAGCTATGGCTACACCTTC. Translating gives CASSSKPSYGYTF.

J is TRBJ2-1 and V is TRBV6-4; maybe TRBD1 (6 bases). CDR3 length: 14 residues. V lost 3 bases to trimming and J lost 6 bases, with 12 bases between them. Germline V gene data show CDR1 as MRHNA and CDR2 as SNTAGT. The CDR3: CASSDGGHFNEQFF. The CDR3 coding sequence is TGTGCCAGCAGTGATGGGGGCCATTTCAATGAGCAGTTCTTC.

V and J are TRBV6-6 and TRBJ2-7, with 10 nucleotides matching TRBD2. J was trimmed by 3 bases and V by 0 bases; bases with no gene match: 2. CDR1 MNHNY and CDR2 SVGAGI come from the germline V gene (reference sequence). CDR3 size: 15 residues. Written as DNA, the CDR3 is TGTGCCAGCAGTTACTCGGGACTAGCGAGCTACGAGCAGTACTTC. Amino acid sequence: CASSYSGLASYEQYF.

V usage is TRBV19 and J usage is TRBJ1-3; the match to TRBD1 covers 10 bases. This CDR3 has 14 amino acids. Germline CDR1 and CDR2: LNHDA and SQIVND (reference sequence). After removal of 7 bases from V and 7 bases from J, the junction contained 7 bases not matched to a gene. The CDR3, as DNA: TGTGCCAGTACCCCGACAGGGGGCCAGAACACCATATATTTT. Protein sequence: CASTPTGGQNTIYF.

V gene TRBV5-1 combines with J gene TRBJ2-4, with TRBD2 identical over 7 bases. The J segment lost 8 bases and the V segment lost 5 bases, leaving 13 bases of the junction unmatched. Germline V gene sequence: CDR1 SGHRS, CDR2 YFSETQ. There are 15 residues in the CDR3. The chain's CDR3 is CASRPGRLNGDIQYF. The DNA for the CDR3 is TGCGCCAGCAGACCCGGGAGGCTAAACGGGGACATTCAGTACTTC.

The V and J genes are TRBV20-1 and TRBJ2-1; 7 bases match TRBD2. J was trimmed by 15 bases and V by 6 bases; bases with no gene match: 11. The CDR3 is 11 amino acids. Germline assignment: CDR1 DFQATT and CDR2 SNEGSKA (reference sequence). CDR3 DNA sequence: TGCAGTGCCTTCTGGAAACGGGAGGTGTTCTTC. Translated: CSAFWKREVFF.